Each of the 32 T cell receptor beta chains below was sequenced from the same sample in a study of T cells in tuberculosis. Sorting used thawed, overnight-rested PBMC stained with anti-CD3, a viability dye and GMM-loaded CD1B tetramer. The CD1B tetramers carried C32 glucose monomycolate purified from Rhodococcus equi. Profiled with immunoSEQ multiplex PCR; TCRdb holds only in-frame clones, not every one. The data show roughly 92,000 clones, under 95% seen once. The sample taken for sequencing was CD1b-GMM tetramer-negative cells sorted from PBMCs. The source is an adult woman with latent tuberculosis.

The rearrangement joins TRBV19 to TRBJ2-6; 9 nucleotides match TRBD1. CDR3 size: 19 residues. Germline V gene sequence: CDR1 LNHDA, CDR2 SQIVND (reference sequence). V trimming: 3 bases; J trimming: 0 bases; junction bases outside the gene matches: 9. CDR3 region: CASSILPGQGRSGANVLTF. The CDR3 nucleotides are TGTGCCAGTAGTATCTTACCGGGACAGGGCCGCTCTGGGGCCAACGTCCTGACTTTC.

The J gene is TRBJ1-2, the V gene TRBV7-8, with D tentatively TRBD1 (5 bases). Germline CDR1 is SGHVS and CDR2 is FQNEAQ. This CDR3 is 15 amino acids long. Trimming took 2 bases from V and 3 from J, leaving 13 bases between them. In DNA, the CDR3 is TGTGCCAGCAGCTTAAGTAGGTGGGACTACTATGGCTACACCTTC. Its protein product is CASSLSRWDYYGYTF.

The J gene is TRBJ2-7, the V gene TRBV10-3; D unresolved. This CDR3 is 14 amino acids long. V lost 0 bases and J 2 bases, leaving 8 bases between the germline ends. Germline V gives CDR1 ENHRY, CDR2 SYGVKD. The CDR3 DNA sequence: TGTGCCATCAGTGAGTCGTCAGGCCCCTACGAGCAGTACTTC. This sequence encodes CAISESSGPYEQYF.

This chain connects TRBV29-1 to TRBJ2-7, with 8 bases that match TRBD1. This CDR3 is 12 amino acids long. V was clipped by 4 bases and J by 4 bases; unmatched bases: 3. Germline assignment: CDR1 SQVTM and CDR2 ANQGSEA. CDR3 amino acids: CSVGQGQYEQYF. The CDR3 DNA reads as TGCAGCGTTGGACAGGGGCAGTACGAGCAGTACTTC.

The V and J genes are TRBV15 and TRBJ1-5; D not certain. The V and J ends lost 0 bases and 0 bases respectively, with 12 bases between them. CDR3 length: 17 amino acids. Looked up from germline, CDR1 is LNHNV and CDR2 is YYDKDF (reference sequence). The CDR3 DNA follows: TGTGCCACCAGCAGAGATTTACCTGGAGCTAGCAATCAGCCCCAGCATTTT. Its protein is CATSRDLPGASNQPQHF.

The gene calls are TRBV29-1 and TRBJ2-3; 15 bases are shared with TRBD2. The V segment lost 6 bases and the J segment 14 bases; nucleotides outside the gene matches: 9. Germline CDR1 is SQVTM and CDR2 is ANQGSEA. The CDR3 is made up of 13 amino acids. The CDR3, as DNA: TGCAGCGTCCTGGGGACTAGCGGGGGGTCTCGGTATTTT. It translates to CSVLGTSGGSRYF.

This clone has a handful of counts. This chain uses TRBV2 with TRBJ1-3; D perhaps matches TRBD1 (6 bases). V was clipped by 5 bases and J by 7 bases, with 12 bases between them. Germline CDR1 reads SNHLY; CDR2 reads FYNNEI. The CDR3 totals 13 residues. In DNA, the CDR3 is TGTGCCAGCAGTCGACAGGTTTGGAACACCATATATTTT. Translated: CASSRQVWNTIYF.

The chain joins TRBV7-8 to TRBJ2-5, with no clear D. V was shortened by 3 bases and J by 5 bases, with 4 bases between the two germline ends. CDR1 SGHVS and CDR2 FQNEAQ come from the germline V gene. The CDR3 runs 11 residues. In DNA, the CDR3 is TGTGCCAGCAGCTTTCATGAGACCCAGTACTTC. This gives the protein CASSFHETQYF.

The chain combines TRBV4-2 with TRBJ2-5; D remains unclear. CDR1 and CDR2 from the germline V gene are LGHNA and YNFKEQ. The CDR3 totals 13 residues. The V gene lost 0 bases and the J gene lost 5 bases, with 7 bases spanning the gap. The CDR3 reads CASSQELWETQYF. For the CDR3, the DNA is TGTGCCAGCAGCCAAGAACTATGGGAGACCCAGTACTTC.

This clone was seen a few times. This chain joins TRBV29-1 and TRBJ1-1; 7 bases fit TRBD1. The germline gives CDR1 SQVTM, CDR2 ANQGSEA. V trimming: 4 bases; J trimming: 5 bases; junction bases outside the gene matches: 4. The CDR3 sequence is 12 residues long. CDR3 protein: CSVATGVTEAFF. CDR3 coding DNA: TGCAGCGTTGCAACAGGGGTAACTGAAGCTTTCTTT. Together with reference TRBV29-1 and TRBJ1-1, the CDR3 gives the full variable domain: SAVISQKPSRDICQRGTSLTIQCQVDSQVTMMFWYRQQPGQSLTLIATANQGSEATYESGFVIDKFPISRPNLTFSTLTVSNMSPEDSSIYLCSVATGVTEAFFGQGTRLTVV.

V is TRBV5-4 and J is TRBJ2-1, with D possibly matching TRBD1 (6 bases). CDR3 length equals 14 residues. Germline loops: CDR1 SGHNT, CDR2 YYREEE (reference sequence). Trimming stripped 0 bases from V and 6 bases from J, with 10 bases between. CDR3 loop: CASSLGHRVNEQFF. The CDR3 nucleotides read TGTGCCAGCAGCTTGGGTCACAGGGTCAATGAGCAGTTCTTC.

Written as DNA, the CDR3 is TGTGCCAGCAGGCAAGCGGGGGGGCCGGGAAACATTCAGTACTTC. This sequence encodes CASRQAGGPGNIQYF. The rearrangement joins TRBV6-5 to TRBJ2-4; 10 nucleotides align to TRBD2. Germline CDR1 reads MNHEY; CDR2 reads SVGAGI. The V and J ends lost 6 bases and 6 bases, in that order; junction bases with no gene match: 8. The CDR3 runs 15 residues.

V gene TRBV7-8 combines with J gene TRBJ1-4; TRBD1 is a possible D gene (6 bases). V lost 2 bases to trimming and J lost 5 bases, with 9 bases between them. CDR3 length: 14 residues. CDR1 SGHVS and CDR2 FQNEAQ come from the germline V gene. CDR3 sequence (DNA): TGTGCCAGCAGCTTAACAGGGACGAATGAAAAACTGTTTTTT. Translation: CASSLTGTNEKLFF.

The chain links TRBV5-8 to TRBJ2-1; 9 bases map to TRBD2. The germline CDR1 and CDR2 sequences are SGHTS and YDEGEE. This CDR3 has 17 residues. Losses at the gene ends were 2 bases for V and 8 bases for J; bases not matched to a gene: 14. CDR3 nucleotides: TGTGCCAGCAGCTTTCAGCGGGGGGCACGGAGAGGCTATGAGCAGTTCTTC. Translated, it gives CASSFQRGARRGYEQFF.

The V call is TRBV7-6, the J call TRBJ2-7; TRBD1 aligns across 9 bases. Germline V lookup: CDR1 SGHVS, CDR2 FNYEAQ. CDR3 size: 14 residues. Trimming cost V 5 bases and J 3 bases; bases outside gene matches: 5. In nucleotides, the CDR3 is TGTGCCAGCAGCCCCGGGACAGGGTTCTACGAGCAGTACTTC. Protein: CASSPGTGFYEQYF.

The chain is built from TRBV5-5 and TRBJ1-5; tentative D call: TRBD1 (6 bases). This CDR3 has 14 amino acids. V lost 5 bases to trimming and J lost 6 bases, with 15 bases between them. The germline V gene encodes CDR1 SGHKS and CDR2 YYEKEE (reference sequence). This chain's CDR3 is CASSVGGAAQPQHF. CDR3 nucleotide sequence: TGTGCCAGCAGTGTCGGGGGGGCTGCTCAGCCCCAGCATTTT.

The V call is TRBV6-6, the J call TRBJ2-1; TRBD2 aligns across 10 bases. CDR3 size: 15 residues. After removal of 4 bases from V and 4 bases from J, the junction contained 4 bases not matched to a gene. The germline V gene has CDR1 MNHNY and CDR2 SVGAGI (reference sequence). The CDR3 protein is CASSSKRGGYNEQFF. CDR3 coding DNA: TGTGCCAGCAGTTCTAAGCGGGGGGGTTACAATGAGCAGTTCTTC.

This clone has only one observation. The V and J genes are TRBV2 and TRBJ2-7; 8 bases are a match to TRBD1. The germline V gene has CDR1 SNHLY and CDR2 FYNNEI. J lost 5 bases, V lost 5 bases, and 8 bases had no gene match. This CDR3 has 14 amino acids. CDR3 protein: CASSNVTGVNEQYF. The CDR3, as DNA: TGTGCCAGCAGTAATGTGACAGGGGTCAACGAGCAGTACTTC.

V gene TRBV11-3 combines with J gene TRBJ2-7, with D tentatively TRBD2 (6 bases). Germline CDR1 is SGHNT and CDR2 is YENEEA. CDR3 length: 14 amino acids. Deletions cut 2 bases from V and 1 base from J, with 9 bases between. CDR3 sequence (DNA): TGTGCCAGCAGCTTAAACGCGGGGTCCTACGAGCAGTACTTC. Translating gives CASSLNAGSYEQYF.

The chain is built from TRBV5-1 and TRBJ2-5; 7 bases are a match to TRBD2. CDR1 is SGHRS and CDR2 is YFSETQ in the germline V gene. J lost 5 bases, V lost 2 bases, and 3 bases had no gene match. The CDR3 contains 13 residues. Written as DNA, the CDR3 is TGCGCCAGCAGCTTAGCGGGGCGGGAGACCCAGTACTTC. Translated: CASSLAGRETQYF.

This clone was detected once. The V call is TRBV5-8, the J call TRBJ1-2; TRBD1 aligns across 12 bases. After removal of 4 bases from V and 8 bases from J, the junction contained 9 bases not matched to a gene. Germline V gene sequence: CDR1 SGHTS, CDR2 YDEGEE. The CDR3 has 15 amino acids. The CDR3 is CASSQGQGAADGYTF. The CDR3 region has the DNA TGTGCCAGCAGCCAGGGACAGGGGGCGGCGGACGGCTACACCTTC.

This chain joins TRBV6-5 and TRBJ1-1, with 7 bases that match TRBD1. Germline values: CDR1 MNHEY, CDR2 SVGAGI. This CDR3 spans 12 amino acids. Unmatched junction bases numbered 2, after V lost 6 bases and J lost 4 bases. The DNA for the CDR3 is TGTGCCAGCAGCCCAGGGGGCACTGAAGCTTTCTTT. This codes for CASSPGGTEAFF.

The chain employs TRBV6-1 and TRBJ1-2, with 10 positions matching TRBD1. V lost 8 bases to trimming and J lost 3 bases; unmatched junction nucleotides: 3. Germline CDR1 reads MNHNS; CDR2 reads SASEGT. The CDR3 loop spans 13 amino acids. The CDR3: CASGQGVDYGYTF. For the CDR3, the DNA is TGTGCCAGCGGACAGGGGGTCGACTATGGCTACACCTTC.

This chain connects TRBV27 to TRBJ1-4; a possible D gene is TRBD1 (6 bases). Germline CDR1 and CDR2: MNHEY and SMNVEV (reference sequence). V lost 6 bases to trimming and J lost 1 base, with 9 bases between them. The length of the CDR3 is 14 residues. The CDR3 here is CASRPGETNEKLFF. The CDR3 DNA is TGTGCCAGCAGACCAGGGGAAACTAATGAAAAACTGTTTTTT.

CDR3 sequence reads: CAKKKGRMNTEAFF. Here the CDR3 DNA reads TGTGCCAAAAAAAAAGGGAGAATGAACACTGAAGCTTTCTTT. The genes are TRBV2 and TRBJ1-1; the D is unclear. The CDR3 is 14 amino acids. The germline gives CDR1 SNHLY, CDR2 FYNNEI. Trimming cost V 10 bases and J 0 bases, with 15 bases left between them.

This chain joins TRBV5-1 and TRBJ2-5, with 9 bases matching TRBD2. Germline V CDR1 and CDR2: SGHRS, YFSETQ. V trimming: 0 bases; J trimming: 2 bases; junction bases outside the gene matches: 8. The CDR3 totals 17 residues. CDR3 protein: CASSLGVVAGVQETQYF. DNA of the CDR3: TGCGCCAGCAGCTTGGGAGTGGTAGCGGGGGTGCAAGAGACCCAGTACTTC.

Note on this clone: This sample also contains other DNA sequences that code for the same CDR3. CDR3 region: CASSLGVRGRSPLHF. The CDR3 bases are TGTGCCAGCAGCTTAGGTGTCAGGGGGCGTTCCCCCCTCCACTTT. V usage is TRBV11-2 and J usage is TRBJ1-6; 8 positions match TRBD1. J gave up 13 bases and V 1 base, and 9 bases lay outside the gene matches. Germline V CDR1 and CDR2: SGHAT, FQNNGV. The CDR3 runs to 15 residues.

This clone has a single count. CDR3 sequence (DNA): TGTGCCAGCAGCTTAGATCGTTCAGTGAACACTGAAGCTTTCTTT. It translates to CASSLDRSVNTEAFF. The J gene is TRBJ1-1, the V gene TRBV7-9; D is unclear. The CDR3 is 15 amino acids. V was clipped by 1 base and J by 0 bases, with 9 bases between them. The germline V gene encodes CDR1 SEHNR and CDR2 FQNEAQ (reference sequence).

CDR3 DNA: TGTGCCAGCAGTGACTCGGGACAGTCCTATGGCTACACCTTC. It encodes CASSDSGQSYGYTF. This rearrangement joins TRBV6-4 to TRBJ1-2, with TRBD1 matching 7 bases. The junction had 2 bases not matched to a gene; V was cut back by 0 bases and J by 4 bases. The CDR3 contains 14 residues. Germline CDR1 and CDR2: MRHNA and SNTAGT.

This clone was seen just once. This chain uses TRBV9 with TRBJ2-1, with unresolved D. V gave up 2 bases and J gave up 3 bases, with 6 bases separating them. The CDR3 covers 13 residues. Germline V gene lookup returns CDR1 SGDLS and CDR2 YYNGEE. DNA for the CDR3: TGTGCCAGCAGCGTGACAAGCTACAATGAGCAGTTCTTC. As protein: CASSVTSYNEQFF.

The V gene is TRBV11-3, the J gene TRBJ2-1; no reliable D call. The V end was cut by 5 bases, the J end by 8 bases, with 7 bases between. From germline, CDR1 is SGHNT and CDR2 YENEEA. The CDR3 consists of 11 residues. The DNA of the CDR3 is TGTGCCAGCAGCCGAGATCATGAGCAGTTCTTC. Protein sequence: CASSRDHEQFF.

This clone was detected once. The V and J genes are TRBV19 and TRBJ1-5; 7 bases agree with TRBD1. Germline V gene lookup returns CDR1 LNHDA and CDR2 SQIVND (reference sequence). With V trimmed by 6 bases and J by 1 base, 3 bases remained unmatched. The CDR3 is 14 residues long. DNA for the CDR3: TGTGCCAGTAGCCCGACAGGGAGCAATCAGCCCCAGCATTTT. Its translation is CASSPTGSNQPQHF.